Below, one T cell receptor beta chain is given with its context. As yet, its antigen is unknown. Other nucleotide sequences in the sample specify the same CDR3. This entry comes from a study of shared clonotypes between healthy human individuals. Turning to the study itself: CD4 naive cells filled three plates per donor, CD4 memory three, CD8 naive two and CD8 memory one.

Unmatched junction bases numbered 2, after V lost 4 bases and J lost 2 bases. The CDR3 loop spans 13 amino acids. Germline assignment: CDR1 SGHNT and CDR2 YYREEE (reference sequence). Deep-level assay runs were performed. Data came from immunoSEQ multiplex PCR; TCRdb stores just in-frame clones and leaves some out. The table has under 2,500,000 clones, approximately 94% seen once. Study-wide points: Between a handful of donors, naive CD4 clonotypes were shared at a level of about 5%. The study sampled only blood, and tissue repertoires likely differ.

This clonotype was obtained from a man aged 18-30 years in good health. The rearrangement uses TRBV5-4 and TRBJ2-5; 7 bases are a match to TRBD1. The specimen sequenced was naive CD4+ T cells sorted from blood. This sample's subset: CD45RA+ positively selected. The CDR3 is CASSPGQQETQYF. The CDR3 DNA reads as TGTGCCAGCAGCCCGGGACAGCAAGAGACCCAGTACTTC.